These 29 T cell receptor beta chains originate from one sample sequenced in a study of human T cells and chemical hapten exposure. TCRdb itself ran the RACE reads through MiXCR, one entry per CDR3 protein. The sample includes around 380,000 distinct CDR3 sequences, roughly 4.8% of them seen just once. This sample's time point: patch test 1, 2 weeks after DPC sensitization. The treatment here: therapeutic diphenylcyclopropenone sensitization with weekly scalp DPC. Sample: whole blood, taken in connection with sensitization to the hapten diphenylcyclopropenone (DPC). The origin of the receptors is a woman aged 45-65 years with alopecia areata. Some clones in this sample may be carry-over from other donors' samples.

This clonotype was observed many times. The chain uses TRBV6-6 and TRBJ1-1; D not resolved. The CDR3 length is 14 residues. The germline V gene encodes CDR1 MNHNY and CDR2 SVGAGI (reference sequence). Trimming removed 0 bases from V and 3 bases from J, with 8 bases in between. In nucleotides, the CDR3 is TGTGCCAGCAGTTACTCGAGGGCGCACACTGAAGCTTTCTTT. As protein: CASSYSRAHTEAFF.

In its sample, this clonotype was seen a few times. The chain has TRBV28 and TRBJ1-1; D remains unclear. Germline V gives CDR1 MDHEN, CDR2 SYDVKM. The CDR3 is 14 amino acids. The germline V and J ends were trimmed by 6 bases and 0 bases, with 11 bases remaining between them. The CDR3 is CASRPPSMNTEAFF. CDR3 nucleotides: TGTGCCAGCAGACCACCGAGTATGAACACTGAAGCTTTCTTT.

This clonotype has ten or more counts. The chain employs TRBV14 and TRBJ1-5; D not certain. The CDR3 totals 12 residues. Germline CDR1 and CDR2: SGHDN and FVKESK. V lost 2 bases to trimming and J lost 4 bases, with 3 bases between them. The CDR3 sequence: CASSQYNQPQHF. The CDR3 coding sequence is TGTGCCAGCAGCCAATATAATCAGCCCCAGCATTTT.

This clonotype was observed a few times. The rearrangement uses TRBV20-1 and TRBJ2-3; 8 nucleotides line up with TRBD2. V was clipped by 3 bases and J by 5 bases; unmatched bases: 7. The CDR3 spans 14 residues. Germline CDR1 DFQATT, CDR2 SNEGSKA (reference sequence). The CDR3 nucleotides read TGCAGTGCTAGTTCCAGCGGGGGAGTAGATACGCAGTATTTT. Amino acids: CSASSSGGVDTQYF.

The J gene is TRBJ2-5, the V gene TRBV25-1; D remains unclear. V lost 4 bases and J lost 9, with 15 bases in between. Germline V gives CDR1 MGHDK, CDR2 SYGVNS. The CDR3 is 13 residues long. The CDR3 nucleotides are TGTGCCAGCAGTGTAGGACCCCTCAGGCCCCAGTACTTC. Amino acids: CASSVGPLRPQYF.

The CDR3, as DNA: TGTGCCATCAGTGAACCCGGGATTGACAATGAGCAGTTCTTC. Translation: CAISEPGIDNEQFF. This chain uses TRBV10-3 with TRBJ2-1; possibly TRBD2 for D (5 bases). The ends were cut back, 3 bases at V and 5 bases at J, with 11 bases in the middle. The CDR3 spans 14 residues. Per the germline V gene, CDR1 is ENHRY and CDR2 is SYGVKD.

The V and J genes are TRBV12-5 and TRBJ2-2; TRBD2 might be the D (5 bases). The CDR3 extends over 15 amino acids. Trimming took off 0 bases at V and 4 bases at J, with 9 bases between the two ends. Germline V gives CDR1 LGHNT, CDR2 FRNRAP. CDR3 nucleotide sequence: TGTGCTAGTGGTTTGGTATTAGCGAGCACCGGGGAGCTGTTTTTT. Protein sequence: CASGLVLASTGELFF.

This clonotype was detected ten times or more. The chain links TRBV21-1 to TRBJ1-2; whether TRBD1, the table's D call, matches the DNA was not checked. TRBV21-1 is a pseudogene locus. The CDR3 covers 16 residues. CDR3 loop: CASSPGTGAVIYGYTF. CDR3 nucleotides: TGTGCCAGCAGTCCCGGGACAGGGGCGGTAATCTATGGCTACACCTTC.

In its sample, this clonotype was seen a few times. The DNA for the CDR3 is TGTGCCAGCAGCCCCCTTCTAGGGGGCGCGAATACGCAGTATTTT. Translated: CASSPLLGGANTQYF. The chain joins TRBV13 to TRBJ2-3; 7 positions match TRBD1. CDR3 length: 15 residues. From germline, CDR1 is PRHDT and CDR2 FYEKMQ (reference sequence). The trim removed 5 bases at V and 7 bases at J, leaving 12 bases unmatched.

A note on this clonotype: A much larger clonotype is one base distant, so this may be a read error. The chain recombines TRBV11-2 with TRBJ2-7; TRBD1 matches at 9 bases. The germline V gene has CDR1 SGHAT and CDR2 FQNNGV. The CDR3 consists of 16 residues. The CDR3 nucleotides read TGTGCCAGCAGCCGATGGGCCGGGACAGGGATCCTCGAGAAGTACTTC. Translating gives CASSRWAGTGILEKYF.

Many counts were recorded for this clonotype. The gene calls are TRBV28 and TRBJ1-6; 7 positions match TRBD1. The CDR3 totals 15 residues. From germline, CDR1 is MDHEN and CDR2 SYDVKM. V lost 5 bases, J lost 2 bases, and 3 bases stayed unmatched. The CDR3 here is CASSPGTAYNSPLHF. CDR3 nucleotide sequence: TGTGCCAGCAGTCCGGGGACAGCCTATAATTCACCCCTCCACTTT. The whole variable domain, remainder taken from reference TRBV28 and TRBJ1-6, is DVKVTQSSRYLVKRTGEKVFLECVQDMDHENMFWYRQDPGLGLRLIYFSYDVKMKEKGDIPEGYSVSREKKERFSLILESASTNQTSMYLCASSPGTAYNSPLHFGNGTRLTVT.

Turning to this clonotype: Mismatch with germline at one junction end may stem from a read error. The chain joins TRBV29-1 to TRBJ2-5; D not resolved. This CDR3 spans 13 amino acids. Germline V lookup: CDR1 SQVTM, CDR2 ANQGSEA. The CDR3 nucleotides are TGCATCGTTGAGGAGTGGCAAGGAGAGACCCAGTACTTC. It is translated as CIVEEWQGETQYF.

The chain recombines TRBV3-1 with TRBJ1-1; D possibly corresponds to TRBD1 (6 bases). The germline CDR1 and CDR2 sequences are LGHDT and YNNKEL (reference sequence). CDR3 size: 13 residues. V was cut by 1 base and J by 9 bases, with 12 bases left in between. The CDR3 loop is CASSQVTGQKAFF. CDR3 DNA: TGTGCCAGCAGCCAAGTCACCGGACAGAAAGCTTTCTTT.

This clonotype was detected a few times. The CDR3 region is CASSERMNTEAFF. In DNA form, the CDR3 reads TGTGCCAGCAGTGAAAGAATGAACACTGAAGCTTTCTTT. V usage is TRBV2 and J usage is TRBJ1-1; D is undetermined. Germline CDR1 reads SNHLY; CDR2 reads FYNNEI. V lost 2 bases to trimming and J lost 0 bases, with 4 bases between them. The CDR3 runs 13 residues.

This clonotype was detected many times. This CDR3 is CSARDGQGASYEQYF. For the CDR3, the DNA is TGCAGTGCTAGAGATGGACAGGGGGCCTCCTACGAGCAGTACTTC. V is TRBV20-1 and J is TRBJ2-7; 11 bases map to TRBD1. The CDR3 consists of 15 residues. The germline gives CDR1 DFQATT, CDR2 SNEGSKA (reference sequence). Unmatched junction bases numbered 1, after V lost 0 bases and J lost 0 bases.

This clonotype was seen many times. V is TRBV27 and J is TRBJ2-3; 11 bases match TRBD2. The ends lost 5 bases at V and 4 bases at J; junction bases unmatched: 8. The CDR3 covers 16 residues. Looked up from germline, CDR1 is MNHEY and CDR2 is SMNVEV (reference sequence). In DNA, the CDR3 is TGTGCCAGCAGTCCCACTAGCGGGAGCCCCCCAGATACGCAGTATTTT. As protein: CASSPTSGSPPDTQYF.

The gene calls are TRBV15 and TRBJ2-1; 9 nucleotides line up with TRBD2. CDR1 LNHNV and CDR2 YYDKDF come from the germline V gene (reference sequence). CDR3 length equals 15 residues. Losses at the gene ends were 1 base for V and 8 bases for J; bases not matched to a gene: 6. Here the CDR3 DNA reads TGTGCCACCAGCAGAGGGGTAGCGGGAGACGATGAGCAGTTCTTC. Protein product: CATSRGVAGDDEQFF.

This clonotype was counted ten times or more. This chain connects TRBV5-1 to TRBJ2-1, with D possibly being TRBD2 (6 bases). The V gene lost 0 bases and the J gene lost 2 bases, with 12 bases spanning the gap. This CDR3 comprises 16 residues. The germline V gene has CDR1 SGHRS and CDR2 YFSETQ. CDR3 in DNA: TGCGCCAGCAGCTTGGCCGTCGGGAGCGCCTACAATGAGCAGTTCTTC. It yields the protein CASSLAVGSAYNEQFF. The whole variable domain, filled in from reference TRBV5-1 and TRBJ2-1, reads KAGVTQTPRYLIKTRGQQVTLSCSPISGHRSVSWYQQTPGQGLQFLFEYFSETQRNKGNFPGRFSGRQFSNSRSEMNVSTLELGDSALYLCASSLAVGSAYNEQFFGPGTRLTVL.

This clonotype was observed many times. The chain joins TRBV7-2 to TRBJ2-5; no clear D gene. Germline V lookup: CDR1 SGHTA, CDR2 FQGNSA. The CDR3 totals 15 residues. Deletions cut 1 base from V and 3 bases from J, with 12 bases between. As DNA, the CDR3 is TGTGCCAGCAGCTTAGTCAGTGACCGCGAAGAGACCCAGTACTTC. It yields the protein CASSLVSDREETQYF.

This sequence joins TRBV7-3 and TRBJ2-7; D remains unclear. From germline, CDR1 is SGHTA and CDR2 FQGTGA. V was shortened by 2 bases and J by 5 bases, with 10 bases between the two germline ends. The length of the CDR3 is 13 residues. CDR3: CASSLDRFNEQYF. CDR3 bases: TGTGCCAGCAGCTTAGACCGCTTCAACGAGCAGTACTTC.

In this sample, this clonotype turned up many times. The V call is TRBV27, the J call TRBJ1-4; D not certain. Trimming shortened V by 2 bases and J by 7 bases, and 8 bases separated the two germline ends. CDR1 and CDR2 from the germline V gene are MNHEY and SMNVEV (reference sequence). The CDR3 length is 13 residues. The chain's CDR3 is CASSLGYGEKLFF. The CDR3 coding sequence is TGTGCCAGCAGTTTAGGCTATGGTGAAAAACTGTTTTTT.

This clonotype was observed a few times. This chain uses TRBV7-2 with TRBJ1-6; D ambiguous. CDR3 length: 15 amino acids. Germline V gene sequence: CDR1 SGHTA, CDR2 FQGNSA. V lost 5 bases and J 7 bases, leaving 15 bases between the germline ends. The CDR3 sequence is CASSPRSGENSPLHF. As DNA, the CDR3 is TGTGCCAGCAGCCCCCGGTCCGGGGAAAATTCACCCCTCCACTTT.

The sample holds many counts of this clonotype. The chain uses TRBV5-6 and TRBJ2-1, with D perhaps TRBD1 (6 bases). CDR1 SGHDT and CDR2 YYEEEE come from the germline V gene. V lost 5 bases and J lost 9, with 15 bases in between. The CDR3 has 13 residues. The CDR3 reads CASRVTGYGEQFF. The DNA for the CDR3 is TGTGCCAGCAGGGTAACAGGGTACGGTGAGCAGTTCTTC.

This clonotype was found many times. The V gene is TRBV12-3 or TRBV12-4, the J gene TRBJ2-7; D remains ambiguous. The CDR3 loop spans 15 amino acids. V gave up 4 bases and J gave up 1 base, with 14 bases separating them. For the CDR3, the DNA is TGTGCCAGCAGTTCCGGCTCCATCAGTTCCTACGAGCAGTACTTC. Translation gives CASSSGSISSYEQYF.

The chain couples TRBV9 to TRBJ2-7, with 10 positions matching TRBD2. The junction had 9 bases not matched to a gene; V was cut back by 1 base and J by 5 bases. CDR3 length equals 16 residues. Looked up from germline, CDR1 is SGDLS and CDR2 is YYNGEE. CDR3 in DNA: TGTGCCAGCAGCGTAAGCGGGAGGGCCGAGGTTCACGAGCAGTACTTC. It encodes CASSVSGRAEVHEQYF.

This clonotype was counted ten times or more. This rearrangement joins TRBV9 to TRBJ2-1, with D unclear. The CDR3 covers 13 residues. The V gene's germline CDR1 is SGDLS and CDR2 YYNGEE. V gave up 1 base and J gave up 4 bases, with 6 bases separating them. The CDR3, as DNA: TGTGCCAGCAGCGTACTGTTGTACAATGAGCAGTTCTTC. Protein product: CASSVLLYNEQFF.

This chain links TRBV20-1 with TRBJ1-2, with TRBD1 matching over 8 bases. Germline V gives CDR1 DFQATT, CDR2 SNEGSKA (reference sequence). The CDR3 spans 12 residues. Trimming took 6 bases from V and 8 from J; bases not matched to a gene: 8. For the CDR3, the DNA is TGCAGTGCCGCGGGGACAGGTCACGGCTACACCTTC. Amino acids: CSAAGTGHGYTF.

This clonotype was seen many times. J is TRBJ2-3 and V is TRBV7-2, with D perhaps matching TRBD2 (6 bases). The CDR3 is 15 residues long. With 5 bases removed from V and 1 base from J, the gap between germline ends came to 13 bases. Germline-derived CDR1 and CDR2 are SGHTA and FQGNSA. CDR3 in DNA: TGTGCCAGCAGCCGGGACTCCAGGGGCACAGATACGCAGTATTTT. Its translation: CASSRDSRGTDTQYF.

This clonotype was observed a handful of times. The V and J genes are TRBV19 and TRBJ2-2; 12 bases align to TRBD2. The junction had 3 bases not matched to a gene; V was cut back by 5 bases and J by 5 bases. Germline V gene lookup returns CDR1 LNHDA and CDR2 SQIVND (reference sequence). CDR3 length: 15 amino acids. In DNA form, the CDR3 reads TGTGCCAGTAGTTTTGGACTAGCGGGAACCGGGGAGCTGTTTTTT. This codes for CASSFGLAGTGELFF. Using reference TRBV19 and TRBJ2-2 for the parts outside the CDR3, the full variable domain is DGGITQSPKYLFRKEGQNVTLSCEQNLNHDAMYWYRQDPGQGLRLIYYSQIVNDFQKGDIAEGYSVSREKKESFPLTVTSAQKNPTAFYLCASSFGLAGTGELFFGEGSRLTVL.